One and the same sample provided the 2 T cell receptor delta chains below, sequenced in a study of gamma-delta T cells after stem cell transplantation. TCRdb re-analyzed the RT-PCR reads via CATT. The sample shows around 1,000 delta-chain clones, about 9.6% of them seen only once. Sequencing was performed on gamma-delta T cells. These TCRs come from a human donor. It is not recorded whose cells these are; they may come from a transplant donor.

A word on this clone: This likely came from a read error, as a far larger clone is one base away. The chain has TRDV2 and TRDJ1; 10 positions match TRDD3. CDR1 is GEAIGNYY, CDR2 EKD, per germline. The CDR3 has 13 residues. The CDR3 loop is CACDPLGDGKRIF. The DNA for the CDR3 is TGTGCCTGTGACCCACTGGGGGATGGTAAACGCATCTTT.

Details on this clone: The sample carries other DNA sequences with the same CDR3. V gene TRDV1 combines with J gene TRDJ1; 11 bases match TRDD3. Germline loops: CDR1 TSWWSYY, CDR2 QGS. The CDR3 spans 23 residues. J lost 2 bases, V lost 1 base, and 24 bases had no gene match. The CDR3 DNA reads as TGTGCTCTTGGGGAACCAATTCCGCGAAAAACCCCCTGGGGGATACCCCCGACCGATAAACTCATCTTT. Residues: CALGEPIPRKTPWGIPPTDKLIF.